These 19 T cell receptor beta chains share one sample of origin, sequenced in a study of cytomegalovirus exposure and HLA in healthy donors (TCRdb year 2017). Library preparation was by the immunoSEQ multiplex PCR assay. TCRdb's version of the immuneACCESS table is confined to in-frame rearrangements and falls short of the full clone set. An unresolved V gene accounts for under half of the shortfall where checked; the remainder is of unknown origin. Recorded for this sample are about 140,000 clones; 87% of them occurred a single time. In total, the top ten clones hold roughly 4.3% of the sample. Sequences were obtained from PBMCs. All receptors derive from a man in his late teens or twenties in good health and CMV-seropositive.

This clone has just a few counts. As DNA, the CDR3 is TGTGCCAGCTCACCAGGGGCGGGAAACACCATATATTTT. It specifies CASSPGAGNTIYF. The gene calls are TRBV18 and TRBJ1-3, with D possibly TRBD1 on 5 matching bases. Per germline, CDR1 KGHSH and CDR2 LQKENI. The CDR3 runs to 13 residues. Trimming stripped 2 bases from V and 4 bases from J, with 6 bases between.

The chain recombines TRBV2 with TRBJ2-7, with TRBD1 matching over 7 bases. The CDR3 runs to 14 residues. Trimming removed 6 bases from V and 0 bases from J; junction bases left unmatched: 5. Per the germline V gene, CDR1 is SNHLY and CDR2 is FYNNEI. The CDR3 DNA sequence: TGTGCCAGCAGAGGGACAGACGTCTCCTACGAGCAGTACTTC. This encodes CASRGTDVSYEQYF.

The CDR3 DNA reads TGTGCCAGCAGAACAGGGGGCTCTGGGCAGTTCTTC. Amino acids: CASRTGGSGQFF. V is TRBV6-1 and J is TRBJ2-1; 9 nucleotides agree with TRBD1. CDR1 is MNHNS, CDR2 SASEGT, per germline. This CDR3 region has 12 residues. The V gene end was trimmed by 6 bases and the J gene end by 12 bases; junction bases not matched to a gene: 6.

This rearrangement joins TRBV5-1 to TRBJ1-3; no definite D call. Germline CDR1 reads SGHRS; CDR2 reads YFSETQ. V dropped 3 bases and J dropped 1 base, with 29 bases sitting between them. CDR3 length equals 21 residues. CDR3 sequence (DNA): TGCGCCAGCAGCTGGAAAACCCTACGACCCCTTACACGAGGTTCTGGAAACACCATATATTTT. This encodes CASSWKTLRPLTRGSGNTIYF.

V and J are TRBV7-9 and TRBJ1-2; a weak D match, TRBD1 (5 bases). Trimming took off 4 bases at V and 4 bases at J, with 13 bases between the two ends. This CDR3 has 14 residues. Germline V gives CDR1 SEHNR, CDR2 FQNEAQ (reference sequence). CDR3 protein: CASSSPDRRYGYTF. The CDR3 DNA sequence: TGTGCCAGCAGCTCCCCAGACAGACGCTATGGCTACACCTTC.

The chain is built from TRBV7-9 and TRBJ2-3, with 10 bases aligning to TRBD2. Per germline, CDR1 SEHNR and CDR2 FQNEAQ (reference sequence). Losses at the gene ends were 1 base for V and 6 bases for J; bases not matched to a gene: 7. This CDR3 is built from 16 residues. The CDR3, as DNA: TGTGCCAGCAGCTTAGGAAGCGGGGGGGCCTGGGATACGCAGTATTTT. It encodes CASSLGSGGAWDTQYF.

CDR3 loop: CASSTLDGDTQYF. DNA of the CDR3: TGTGCCAGCAGCACACTAGATGGAGATACGCAGTATTTT. The chain recombines TRBV13 with TRBJ2-3; weak D call: TRBD2 (5 bases). CDR3 length: 13 amino acids. Trimming left V 5 bases short and J 5 bases short, with 11 bases between. CDR1 and CDR2 (germline): PRHDT, FYEKMQ (reference sequence).

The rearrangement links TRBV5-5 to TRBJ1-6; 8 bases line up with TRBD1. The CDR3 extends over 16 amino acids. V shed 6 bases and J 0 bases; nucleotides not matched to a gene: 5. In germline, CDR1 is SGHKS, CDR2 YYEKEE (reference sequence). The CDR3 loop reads CASNTGGPSYNSPLHF. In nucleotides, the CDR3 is TGTGCCAGCAATACAGGGGGTCCCTCCTATAATTCACCCCTCCACTTT.

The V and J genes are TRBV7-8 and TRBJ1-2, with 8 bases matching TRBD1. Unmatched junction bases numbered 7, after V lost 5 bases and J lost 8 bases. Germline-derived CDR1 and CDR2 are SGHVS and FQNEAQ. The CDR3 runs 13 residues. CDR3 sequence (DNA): TGTGCCAGCAGCCTACAGGGGGAGAAAGGCTACACCTTC. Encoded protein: CASSLQGEKGYTF.

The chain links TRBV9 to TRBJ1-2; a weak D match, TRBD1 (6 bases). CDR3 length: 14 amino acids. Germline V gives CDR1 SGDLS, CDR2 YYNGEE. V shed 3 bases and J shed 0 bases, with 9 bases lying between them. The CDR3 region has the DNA TGTGCCAGCAGCGGGACAGCTCCTAACTATGGCTACACCTTC. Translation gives CASSGTAPNYGYTF.

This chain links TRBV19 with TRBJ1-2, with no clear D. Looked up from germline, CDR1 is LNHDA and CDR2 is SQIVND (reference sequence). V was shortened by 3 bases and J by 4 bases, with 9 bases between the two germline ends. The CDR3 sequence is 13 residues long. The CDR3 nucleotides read TGTGCCAGTAGTATCGGGTTCAGCTATGGCTACACCTTC. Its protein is CASSIGFSYGYTF.

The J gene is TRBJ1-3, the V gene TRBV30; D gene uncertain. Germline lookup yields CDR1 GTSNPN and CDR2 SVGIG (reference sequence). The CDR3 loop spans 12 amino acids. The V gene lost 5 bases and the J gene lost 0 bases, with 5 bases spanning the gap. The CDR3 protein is CAWDSSGNTIYF. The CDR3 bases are TGTGCCTGGGACTCCTCTGGAAACACCATATATTTT. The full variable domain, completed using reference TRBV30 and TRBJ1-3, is SQTIHQWPATLVQPVGSPLSLECTVEGTSNPNLYWYRQAAGRGLQLLFYSVGIGQISSEVPQNLSASRPQDRQFILSSKKLLLSDSGFYLCAWDSSGNTIYFGEGSWLTVV.

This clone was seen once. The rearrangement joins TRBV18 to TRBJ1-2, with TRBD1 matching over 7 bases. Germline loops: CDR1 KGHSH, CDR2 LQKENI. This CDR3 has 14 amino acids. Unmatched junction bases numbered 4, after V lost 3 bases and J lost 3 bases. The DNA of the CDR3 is TGTGCCAGCTCACCTGGGACAGCAGACTATGGCTACACCTTC. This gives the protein CASSPGTADYGYTF.

The CDR3 sequence is CASSQGRVRRGARDTQYF. The CDR3, as DNA: TGCGCCAGCAGCCAAGGGAGGGTTCGGCGGGGGGCCAGGGATACGCAGTATTTT. The chain is built from TRBV4-1 and TRBJ2-3, with 8 nucleotides matching TRBD2. With 1 base clipped from V and 6 bases from J, the junction kept 15 bases outside the gene matches. Germline CDR1 reads MGHRA; CDR2 reads YSYEKL. The CDR3 runs 18 residues.

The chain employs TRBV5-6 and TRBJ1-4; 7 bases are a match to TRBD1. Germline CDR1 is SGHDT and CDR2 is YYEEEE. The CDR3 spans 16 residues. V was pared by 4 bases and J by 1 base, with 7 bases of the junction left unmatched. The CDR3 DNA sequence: TGTGCCAGCAGCGAGTACGGGACAGTAACTAATGAAAAACTGTTTTTT. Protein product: CASSEYGTVTNEKLFF.

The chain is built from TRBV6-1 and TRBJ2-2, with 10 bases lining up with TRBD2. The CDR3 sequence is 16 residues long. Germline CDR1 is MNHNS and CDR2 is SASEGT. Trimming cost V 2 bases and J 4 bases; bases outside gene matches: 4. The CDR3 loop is CASSELAGAGTGELFF. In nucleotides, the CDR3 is TGTGCCAGCAGTGAACTAGCGGGAGCCGGCACCGGGGAGCTGTTTTTT.

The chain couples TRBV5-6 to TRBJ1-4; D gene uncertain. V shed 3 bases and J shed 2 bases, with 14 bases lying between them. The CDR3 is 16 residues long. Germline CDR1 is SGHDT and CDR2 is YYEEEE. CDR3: CASSSAGDFTNEKLFF. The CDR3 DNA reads TGTGCCAGCAGCTCCGCCGGTGACTTCACTAATGAAAAACTGTTTTTT. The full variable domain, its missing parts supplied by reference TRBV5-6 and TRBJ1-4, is DAGVTQSPTHLIKTRGQQVTLRCSPKSGHDTVSWYQQALGQGPQFIFQYYEEEERQRGNFPDRFSGHQFPNYSSELNVNALLLGDSALYLCASSSAGDFTNEKLFFGSGTQLSVL.

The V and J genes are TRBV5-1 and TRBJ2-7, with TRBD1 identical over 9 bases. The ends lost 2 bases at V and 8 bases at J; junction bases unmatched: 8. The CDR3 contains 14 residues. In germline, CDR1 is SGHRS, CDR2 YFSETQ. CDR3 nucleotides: TGCGCCAGCAGCTTAGGGACAGGGCCCTCCCAGCAGTACTTC. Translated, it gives CASSLGTGPSQQYF.

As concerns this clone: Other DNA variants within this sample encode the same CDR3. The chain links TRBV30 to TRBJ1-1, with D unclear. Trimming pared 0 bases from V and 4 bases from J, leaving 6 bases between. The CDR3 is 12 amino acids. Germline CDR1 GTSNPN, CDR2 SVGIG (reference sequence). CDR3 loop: CAWSVTGTEAFF. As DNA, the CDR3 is TGTGCCTGGAGTGTTACCGGCACTGAAGCTTTCTTT.